One and the same sample provided the 21 T cell receptor beta chains below, sequenced in a study of CD8 T cells in Susac syndrome. RNA amounts of roughly 0.5 to 1 ug underwent reverse transcription with random hexamers. A single record per CDR3 protein comes from TCRdb applying MiXCR to the immunoSEQ multiplex PCR reads. The table has 100,000 to 150,000 distinct CDR3 sequences, around 80% seen once. The sequenced sample was CD8+ T cells from PBMCs. These receptors came from a human donor with multiple sclerosis.

The V call is TRBV19, the J call TRBJ2-5; D is unclear. The germline gives CDR1 LNHDA, CDR2 SQIVND (reference sequence). Trimming removed 5 bases from V and 4 bases from J, with 14 bases in between. The CDR3 extends over 14 amino acids. CDR3 nucleotides: TGTGCCAGTAGTCCGAATTTGCCTCCAGAGACCCAGTACTTC. This codes for CASSPNLPPETQYF.

J is TRBJ2-7 and V is TRBV27, with 13 nucleotides matching TRBD2. Germline V gene sequence: CDR1 MNHEY, CDR2 SMNVEV (reference sequence). This CDR3 is built from 15 residues. With V trimmed by 5 bases and J by 2 bases, 3 bases remained unmatched. The CDR3 DNA sequence: TGTGCCAGCAGTCCCGGACTAGCGGGGGCCTACGAGCAGTACTTC. It translates to CASSPGLAGAYEQYF.

A few counts support this clonotype. V and J are TRBV12-3 or TRBV12-4 and TRBJ2-1; 9 bases align to TRBD2. The CDR3 covers 17 residues. The V segment lost 3 bases and the J segment 5 bases; nucleotides outside the gene matches: 11. The DNA of the CDR3 is TGTGCCAGCAGTTTCCCCCCCGGGACTAGCCCTCACAATGAGCAGTTCTTC. Translation gives CASSFPPGTSPHNEQFF.

This clonotype has just a few counts. The chain is built from TRBV6-5 and TRBJ2-2; D is possibly TRBD1 (6 bases). Germline lookup yields CDR1 MNHEY and CDR2 SVGAGI. Trimming removed 2 bases from V and 7 bases from J, with 11 bases in between. CDR3 size: 14 residues. In nucleotides, the CDR3 is TGTGCCAGCAGTTACAATGGGGGCAGCGGGGAGCTGTTTTTT. Translated: CASSYNGGSGELFF.

The rearrangement joins TRBV19 to TRBJ1-5; D is possibly TRBD1 (6 bases). V lost 5 bases and J 1 base, leaving 12 bases between the germline ends. The germline CDR1 and CDR2 sequences are LNHDA and SQIVND (reference sequence). The CDR3 loop spans 15 amino acids. Here the CDR3 DNA reads TGTGCCAGTAGTGTTGGGACAAGGAGCAATCAGCCCCAGCATTTT. This encodes CASSVGTRSNQPQHF.

The chain combines TRBV29-1 with TRBJ2-7, with 7 bases lining up with TRBD2. J was trimmed by 3 bases and V by 6 bases; bases with no gene match: 5. The length of the CDR3 is 12 residues. CDR1 is SQVTM and CDR2 is ANQGSEA in the germline V gene. CDR3 sequence (DNA): TGCAGCGTCGGGACGGGAGGCTACGAGCAGTACTTC. Its protein is CSVGTGGYEQYF.

This chain links TRBV5-4 with TRBJ2-1, with 10 bases that match TRBD2. With V trimmed by 0 bases and J by 10 bases, 10 bases remained unmatched. The CDR3 has 16 amino acids. Per germline, CDR1 SGHNT and CDR2 YYREEE (reference sequence). The CDR3 sequence is CASSLELAGIHLEQFF. In DNA form, the CDR3 reads TGTGCCAGCAGCTTGGAACTAGCGGGGATACACCTGGAGCAGTTCTTC.

The chain has TRBV24-1 and TRBJ2-3, with no clear D. The CDR3 runs 14 residues. V was trimmed by 1 base and J by 4 bases, leaving 8 bases between them. Germline values: CDR1 KGHDR, CDR2 SFDVKD. The CDR3 DNA follows: TGTGCCACCAGTGATTTCCTGTCGGCAGATACGCAGTATTTT. Translated: CATSDFLSADTQYF.

There are a few counts of this clonotype. CDR3 loop: CASSPPGYQLYEQYF. In nucleotides, the CDR3 is TGTGCCAGCAGCCCACCGGGATACCAGCTCTACGAGCAGTACTTC. V and J are TRBV13 and TRBJ2-7, with a weak D call TRBD2 (5 bases). CDR1 PRHDT and CDR2 FYEKMQ come from the germline V gene (reference sequence). V was trimmed by 5 bases and J by 3 bases, leaving 17 bases between them. CDR3 length equals 15 residues.

The chain links TRBV20-1 to TRBJ1-1; D unresolved. V was clipped by 2 bases and J by 6 bases, with 13 bases between them. The CDR3 length is 13 residues. Germline CDR1 DFQATT, CDR2 SNEGSKA (reference sequence). CDR3 nucleotide sequence: TGCAGTGCTAGAAGGCTGGGGTTTCCTGAAGCTTTCTTT. Its protein is CSARRLGFPEAFF.

This chain joins TRBV2 and TRBJ1-5; D unclear. This CDR3 spans 17 amino acids. Deletions cut 2 bases from V and 10 bases from J, with 24 bases between. Looked up from germline, CDR1 is SNHLY and CDR2 is FYNNEI. The CDR3 DNA is TGTGCCAGCAGTGAACAGTCAGCCTCGTACCGCTTTAACCCCCAGCATTTT. It translates to CASSEQSASYRFNPQHF.

This chain connects TRBV20-1 to TRBJ1-4; D possibly corresponds to TRBD1 (5 bases). The V end was cut by 0 bases, the J end by 2 bases, with 10 bases between. CDR3 length: 15 amino acids. CDR1 is DFQATT, CDR2 SNEGSKA, per germline (reference sequence). CDR3 amino acids: CSARDEGPTNEKLFF. Here the CDR3 DNA reads TGCAGTGCTAGAGATGAGGGACCGACTAATGAAAAACTGTTTTTT.

The CDR3 DNA reads as TGCGCCAGCAGCCCCCGGGACATCGATCAGCCCCAGCATTTT. Translated: CASSPRDIDQPQHF. The genes are TRBV4-1 and TRBJ1-5, with a weak D call TRBD1 (6 bases). CDR1 is MGHRA, CDR2 YSYEKL, per germline. V was clipped by 4 bases and J by 5 bases, with 12 bases between them. The CDR3 consists of 14 residues.

V is TRBV27 and J is TRBJ2-7, with a weak D call TRBD2 (5 bases). The CDR3 runs to 14 residues. Germline assignment: CDR1 MNHEY and CDR2 SMNVEV (reference sequence). V was cut by 7 bases and J by 2 bases, with 15 bases left in between. The CDR3 coding sequence is TGTGCCAGCACCCCACAAGGAGGAACCTACGAGCAGTACTTC. Its protein is CASTPQGGTYEQYF.

This chain links TRBV9 with TRBJ1-1; unclear D gene. Germline CDR1 is SGDLS and CDR2 is YYNGEE. CDR3 length: 13 residues. V was pared by 3 bases and J by 11 bases, with 17 bases between. This CDR3 is CASSGGPPSRAFF. The CDR3 coding sequence is TGTGCCAGCAGCGGAGGGCCACCTTCGCGGGCTTTCTTT.

This chain joins TRBV11-2 and TRBJ1-1, with 10 positions matching TRBD1. The CDR3 totals 14 residues. With V trimmed by 6 bases and J by 6 bases, 7 bases remained unmatched. Germline CDR1 SGHAT, CDR2 FQNNGV. The CDR3 DNA reads as TGTGCCAGCAGGTCAGACAGGGGGCTCCCTGAAGCTTTCTTT. This translates into CASRSDRGLPEAFF.

J is TRBJ1-1 and V is TRBV11-2, with TRBD1 as a possible D gene (5 bases). V dropped 0 bases and J dropped 8 bases, with 10 bases sitting between them. Germline V CDR1 and CDR2: SGHAT, FQNNGV. The CDR3 contains 13 residues. The DNA for the CDR3 is TGTGCCAGCAGCTTAGATACGGGGGGAGAAGCTTTCTTT. Protein product: CASSLDTGGEAFF.

This chain joins TRBV19 and TRBJ1-1; D uncertain. CDR3 length: 16 amino acids. CDR1 and CDR2 from the germline V gene are LNHDA and SQIVND (reference sequence). V shed 7 bases and J shed 1 base, with 19 bases lying between them. The CDR3 region has the DNA TGTGCCAGTACCTATTCCTACGGACGTTCGAACACTGAAGCTTTCTTT. It translates to CASTYSYGRSNTEAFF.

CDR3 nucleotides: TGTGCCAGCAGCGAAGGGACTAGCGTTTACAATGAGCAGTTCTTC. Its translation is CASSEGTSVYNEQFF. The chain carries TRBV5-4 and TRBJ2-1; 10 bases agree with TRBD2. The CDR3 has 15 amino acids. Germline lookup yields CDR1 SGHNT and CDR2 YYREEE (reference sequence). Germline trimming cut 4 bases from V and 4 bases from J; bases unmatched to any gene: 5.

This chain joins TRBV20-1 and TRBJ1-6; no definite D call. The V gene lost 6 bases and the J gene lost 8 bases, with 23 bases spanning the gap. This CDR3 spans 16 amino acids. Germline values: CDR1 DFQATT, CDR2 SNEGSKA (reference sequence). CDR3 DNA sequence: TGCAGTGCCATTTTTTACGCAGGCGCCCCTGATTCACCCCTCCACTTT. This codes for CSAIFYAGAPDSPLHF.

The rearrangement links TRBV11-1 to TRBJ2-7; no definite D call. The V and J ends lost 6 bases and 12 bases respectively, with 12 bases between them. This CDR3 spans 10 amino acids. Germline V gene lookup returns CDR1 SGHAT and CDR2 FQDESV (reference sequence). The CDR3 loop is CASRGSNLYF. The CDR3 DNA reads TGTGCCAGCAGGGGAAGTAATCTGTACTTC. Full variable domain (remainder filled in from reference TRBV11-1 and TRBJ2-7): EAEVAQSPRYKITEKSQAVAFWCDPISGHATLYWYRQILGQGPELLVQFQDESVVDDSQLPKDRFSAERLKGVDSTLKIQPAELGDSAMYLCASRGSNLYFGPGTRLTVT.